A single sample is the source of the 23 T cell receptor beta chains below, sequenced in a study of blood T cells in healthy people across ages. Then a second PCR, running roughly 7 to 11 cycles, was carried out with a sample-barcoded 5' primer and a J-beta primer mix. Each CDR3 protein is one row after TCRdb ran MiXCR on the 5' RACE reads. The sample has under 1,100,000 distinct CDR3 sequences; around 27% are singletons. This same sample was also part of a study on T cells of mothers and their children.

Sequencing used blood. The source of these receptors is a girl aged 2 to 10 in good health.

The sample holds a few counts of this clonotype. The chain has TRBV2 and TRBJ1-1, with 8 bases that match TRBD1. Looked up from germline, CDR1 is SNHLY and CDR2 is FYNNEI. This CDR3 has 14 amino acids. V was pared by 9 bases and J by 2 bases, with 8 bases of the junction left unmatched. DNA for the CDR3: TGTGCCAGGAAGACAGGGGAAGCCAACACTGAAGCTTTCTTT. This translates into CARKTGEANTEAFF. Drawing the rest from reference TRBV2 and TRBJ1-1, the complete variable domain is EPEVTQTPSHQVTQMGQEVILRCVPISNHLYFYWYRQILGQKVEFLVSFYNNEISEKSEIFDDQFSVERPDGSNFTLKIRSTKLEDSAMYFCARKTGEANTEAFFGQGTRLTVV.

As concerns this clonotype: A junction boundary mismatches the germline segment, possibly from a read error. V usage is TRBV19 and J usage is TRBJ2-5; possibly TRBD2 for D (6 bases). CDR3 length: 13 amino acids. Germline V CDR1 and CDR2: LNHDA, SQIVND (reference sequence). CDR3 in amino acids: CASSRLGGGEQSF. The CDR3 DNA follows: TGTGCCAGTAGTAGACTAGGAGGAGGTGAGCAGTCCTTC.

The chain employs TRBV11-3 and TRBJ2-5; the D is unclear. The V end was cut by 5 bases, the J end by 5 bases, with 15 bases between. This CDR3 contains 14 residues. Germline loops: CDR1 SGHNT, CDR2 YENEEA. The CDR3 bases are TGTGCCAGCAGCGGGCTCGTAAGGTTGGAGACCCAGTACTTC. Its protein product is CASSGLVRLETQYF.

As to this clonotype: A much larger clone lies a single base off, so this may be a read error. J is TRBJ1-3 and V is TRBV4-3; 7 bases are shared with TRBD1. The CDR3 has 17 amino acids. Germline assignment: CDR1 LGHNA and CDR2 YSLEER. CDR3: CASSQDVGTVSGNTTYF. The DNA of the CDR3 is TGCGCCAGCAGCCAAGATGTAGGGACAGTTTCTGGAAACACCACATATTTT.

This clonotype turned up a few times. The chain combines TRBV6-5 with TRBJ1-1, with 9 nucleotides matching TRBD1. Germline CDR1 reads MNHEY; CDR2 reads SVGAGI. Trimming took 0 bases from V and 0 from J; bases not matched to a gene: 5. The CDR3 totals 17 residues. CDR3 region: CASSYSPTGGLNTEAFF. DNA of the CDR3: TGTGCCAGCAGTTACTCGCCGACAGGGGGGTTGAACACTGAAGCTTTCTTT.

This clonotype was recorded a few times. This sequence joins TRBV10-3 and TRBJ2-5; 11 bases map to TRBD1. The J call may be faulty, since TRBJ2-7 better matches the DNA end. The CDR3 runs 12 residues. The germline V gene has CDR1 ENHRY and CDR2 SYGVKD. The CDR3 bases are TGTGCCATCATAGGGACAGGGGGCGAGCAGTACTTC. Its translation is CAIIGTGGEQYF.

The table lists this clonotype with a few counts. The J gene is TRBJ1-4, the V gene TRBV6-6; the D is unclear. The CDR3 is made up of 12 amino acids. Germline loops: CDR1 MNHNY, CDR2 SVGAGI (reference sequence). V lost 5 bases to trimming and J lost 5 bases, with 6 bases between them. In DNA, the CDR3 is TGTGCCAGCAGTCCACAGAATGAAAAACTGTTTTTT. This codes for CASSPQNEKLFF.

There are a few counts of this clonotype. The chain uses TRBV9 and TRBJ1-2; D unclear. Germline assignment: CDR1 SGDLS and CDR2 YYNGEE. V was pared by 0 bases and J by 6 bases, with 6 bases between. The CDR3 covers 12 residues. CDR3 region: CASSVASNGYTF. The CDR3 region has the DNA TGTGCCAGCAGCGTAGCTAGTAATGGCTACACCTTC.

V and J are TRBV7-3 and TRBJ2-5, with TRBD2 matching 8 bases. TRBJ2-1 explains the end of the DNA better; the J call may be wrong. The CDR3 is made up of 16 amino acids. Germline assignment: CDR1 SGHTA and CDR2 FQGTGA. DNA for the CDR3: TGTGCCAGCAGCCTGCACGGAGCGGGAGTGGGACATGAGCAGTTCTTC. Protein: CASSLHGAGVGHEQFF.

A few counts support this clonotype. The V call is TRBV29-1, the J call TRBJ2-1, with D possibly matching TRBD2 (5 bases). Trimming took off 0 bases at V and 7 bases at J, with 13 bases between the two ends. In germline, CDR1 is SQVTM, CDR2 ANQGSEA. The length of the CDR3 is 14 residues. The CDR3 coding sequence is TGCAGCGTTGAAGATCTTCGGGGATTGAATGAGCAGTTCTTC. Translation: CSVEDLRGLNEQFF.

The V and J genes are TRBV7-9 and TRBJ2-5; TRBD2 matches 13 bases. CDR1 is SEHNR and CDR2 is FQNEAQ in the germline V gene (reference sequence). The CDR3 loop spans 17 amino acids. Unmatched junction bases numbered 8, after V lost 5 bases and J lost 2 bases. CDR3 amino acids: CASSRGLAGEIQETQYF. The DNA for the CDR3 is TGTGCCAGCAGCCGAGGACTAGCGGGGGAGATTCAAGAGACCCAGTACTTC. The whole variable domain, remainder taken from reference TRBV7-9 and TRBJ2-5, is DTGVSQNPRHKITKRGQNVTFRCDPISEHNRLYWYRQTLGQGPEFLTYFQNEAQLEKSRLLSDRFSAERPKGSFSTLEIQRTEQGDSAMYLCASSRGLAGEIQETQYFGPGTRLLVL.

The rearrangement links TRBV11-2 to TRBJ2-5; 7 bases fit TRBD1. Germline loops: CDR1 SGHAT, CDR2 FQNNGV. Unmatched junction bases numbered 9, after V lost 6 bases and J lost 2 bases. The CDR3 covers 15 residues. The CDR3 DNA sequence: TGTGCCAGCAGGATAAGGGACAGCAAACAAGAGACCCAGTACTTC. Translation gives CASRIRDSKQETQYF.

This clonotype was seen more than once but under ten times. The chain has TRBV6-5 and TRBJ2-4, with unresolved D. Germline V gene sequence: CDR1 MNHEY, CDR2 SVGAGI. Trimming shortened V by 0 bases and J by 0 bases, and 6 bases separated the two germline ends. CDR3 size: 15 residues. The CDR3 sequence: CASSYSTGAKNIQYF. CDR3 DNA sequence: TGTGCCAGCAGTTACTCAACGGGAGCCAAAAACATTCAGTACTTC.

The chain employs TRBV5-6 and TRBJ2-2; TRBD2 aligns across 9 bases. CDR3 length equals 16 residues. From germline, CDR1 is SGHDT and CDR2 YYEEEE. The trim removed 0 bases at V and 7 bases at J, leaving 7 bases unmatched. The CDR3 DNA reads TGTGCCAGCAGCTTGGCGCTAGCGGGAACGGACGGGGAGCTGTTTTTT. This codes for CASSLALAGTDGELFF. Full variable domain (remainder filled in from reference TRBV5-6 and TRBJ2-2): DAGVTQSPTHLIKTRGQQVTLRCSPKSGHDTVSWYQQALGQGPQFIFQYYEEEERQRGNFPDRFSGHQFPNYSSELNVNALLLGDSALYLCASSLALAGTDGELFFGEGSRLTVL.

This CDR3 reads CASSLSGLARDTYEQYF. The DNA for the CDR3 is TGTGCCAGCAGTTTATCTGGGCTAGCGAGGGATACGTACGAGCAGTACTTC. This chain joins TRBV27 and TRBJ2-7, with D perhaps TRBD2 (6 bases). V shed 0 bases and J shed 4 bases, with 19 bases lying between them. Germline CDR1 and CDR2: MNHEY and SMNVEV (reference sequence). The CDR3 contains 17 residues.

This clonotype was observed a few times. The rearrangement links TRBV7-9 to TRBJ2-5; D unresolved. The CDR3 totals 12 residues. Germline V gives CDR1 SEHNR, CDR2 FQNEAQ (reference sequence). V dropped 1 base and J dropped 7 bases, with 7 bases sitting between them. The CDR3 bases are TGTGCCAGCAGCTTAGGTCAGGCGACCCAGTACTTC. Protein product: CASSLGQATQYF.

The CDR3 sequence is CASSPIGLAGSRDTQYF. The CDR3 DNA sequence: TGTGCCAGCAGCCCGATTGGACTAGCGGGATCGAGAGATACGCAGTATTTT. The rearrangement links TRBV28 to TRBJ2-3, with 12 positions matching TRBD2. The CDR3 loop spans 17 amino acids. In germline, CDR1 is MDHEN, CDR2 SYDVKM. The V and J ends lost 6 bases and 5 bases, in that order; junction bases with no gene match: 12. Together with reference TRBV28 and TRBJ2-3, the CDR3 gives the full variable domain: DVKVTQSSRYLVKRTGEKVFLECVQDMDHENMFWYRQDPGLGLRLIYFSYDVKMKEKGDIPEGYSVSREKKERFSLILESASTNQTSMYLCASSPIGLAGSRDTQYFGPGTRLTVL.

V and J are TRBV6-4 and TRBJ2-2; D possibly corresponds to TRBD1 (6 bases). The germline V and J ends were trimmed by 2 bases and 4 bases, with 8 bases remaining between them. Per germline, CDR1 MRHNA and CDR2 SNTAGT. This CDR3 is built from 14 residues. The CDR3 region has the DNA TGTGCCAGCAGTGACCCCAGGGGCACCGGGGAGCTGTTTTTT. Protein sequence: CASSDPRGTGELFF.

This clonotype has more than one count but fewer than ten. The chain has TRBV27 and TRBJ2-5; 8 bases align to TRBD2. The DNA end lines up better with TRBJ2-7; the J call may be wrong. This CDR3 has 15 residues. The germline gives CDR1 MNHEY, CDR2 SMNVEV (reference sequence). The CDR3 sequence: CASSFRSSGSYEQYF. CDR3 DNA sequence: TGTGCCAGCAGTTTCCGGTCTAGCGGGTCCTACGAGCAGTACTTC.

This clonotype was observed a handful of times. The V and J genes are TRBV7-9 and TRBJ2-5, with 10 bases that match TRBD2. Per the germline V gene, CDR1 is SEHNR and CDR2 is FQNEAQ (reference sequence). The CDR3 is 16 residues long. CDR3 DNA: TGTGCGGCGGGAGGGGCTAGCGGGAGATTGGAAGAGACCCAGTACTTC. Amino acids: CAAGGASGRLEETQYF. Full variable domain (missing parts from reference TRBV7-9 and TRBJ2-5): DTGVSQNPRHKITKRGQNVTFRCDPISEHNRLYWYRQTLGQGPEFLTYFQNEAQLEKSRLLSDRFSAERPKGSFSTLEIQRTEQGDSAMYLCAAGGASGRLEETQYFGPGTRLLVL.

The chain joins TRBV6-5 to TRBJ2-7; 10 bases align to TRBD1. This CDR3 is built from 14 residues. From germline, CDR1 is MNHEY and CDR2 SVGAGI. The trim removed 6 bases at V and 5 bases at J, leaving 7 bases unmatched. Written as DNA, the CDR3 is TGTGCCAGCAGATCTCGACAGGGGGCAAACGAGCAGTACTTC. It codes for CASRSRQGANEQYF.

This chain uses TRBV13 with TRBJ1-1; possibly TRBD1 for D (5 bases). The ends were cut back, 10 bases at V and 0 bases at J, with 12 bases in the middle. CDR3 size: 13 residues. Germline loops: CDR1 PRHDT, CDR2 FYEKMQ (reference sequence). DNA of the CDR3: TGTGCCACGACACAGGCAGTGAACACTGAAGCTTTCTTT. Translated: CATTQAVNTEAFF.

There are a few counts of this clonotype. This chain connects TRBV29-1 to TRBJ1-2; a possible D gene is TRBD1 (5 bases). Germline CDR1 SQVTM, CDR2 ANQGSEA. The CDR3 has 14 amino acids. V lost 0 bases, J lost 4 bases, and 12 bases lay in between. The CDR3 sequence is CSVEDLRGSYGYTF. For the CDR3, the DNA is TGCAGCGTTGAAGATCTTCGGGGGTCCTATGGCTACACCTTC.